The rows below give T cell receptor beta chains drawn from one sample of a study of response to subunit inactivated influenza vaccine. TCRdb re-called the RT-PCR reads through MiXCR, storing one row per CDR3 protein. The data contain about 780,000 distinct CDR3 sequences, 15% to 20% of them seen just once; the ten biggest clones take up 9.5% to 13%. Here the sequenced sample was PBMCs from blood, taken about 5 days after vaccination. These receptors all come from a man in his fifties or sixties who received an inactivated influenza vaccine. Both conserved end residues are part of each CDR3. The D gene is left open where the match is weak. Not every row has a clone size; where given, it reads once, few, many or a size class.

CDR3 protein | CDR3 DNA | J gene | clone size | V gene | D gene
CASSFRDNYNEQFF | TGTGCCAGCAGTTTCCGGGACAACTACAATGAGCAGTTCTTC | TRBJ2-1 | NA | TRBV6-5 | NA
CSVVLRGASLGYEQFF | TGCAGCGTTGTCCTTCGTGGAGCCTCCTTAGGCTATGAGCAGTTCTTC | TRBJ2-1 | many | TRBV29-1 | NA
CASSVESGLGNNEQFF | TGTGCCAGCAGCGTAGAGAGTGGACTAGGAAACAATGAGCAGTTCTTC | TRBJ2-1 | NA | TRBV9 | TRBD2
CASSPRRARRDTQYF | TGTGCCAGCAGCCCGAGGCGGGCCCGACGAGATACGCAGTATTTT | TRBJ2-3 | few | TRBV7-2 | NA
CSARTSGSETQYF | TGCAGTGCTAGAACCTCCGGGAGTGAGACCCAGTACTTC | TRBJ2-5 | once | TRBV20-1 | NA
CASSPTLNTDTQYF | TGTGCCAGCAGCCCGACACTAAACACAGATACGCAGTATTTT | TRBJ2-3 | NA | TRBV12-3/TRBV12-4 | NA
CAISEANEKLFF | TGTGCCATCAGTGAAGCTAATGAAAAACTGTTTTTT | TRBJ1-4 | NA | TRBV10-3 | NA
CASSPSDGSYGYTF | TGTGCCAGCAGCCCTTCCGACGGCTCATATGGCTACACCTTC | TRBJ1-2 | many | TRBV7-2 | NA
CATSRSPVAPYNEQFF | TGTGCCACCAGCAGGAGCCCCGTTGCCCCCTACAATGAGCAGTTCTTC | TRBJ2-1 | NA | TRBV15 | NA
CASSNPTIGKLFF | TGTGCCAGCAGCAACCCGACAATTGGGAAACTGTTTTTT | TRBJ1-4 | NA | TRBV7-2 | NA
CSARGIVRAFPTEAFF | TGCAGTGCTAGAGGCATCGTTAGAGCCTTTCCCACTGAAGCTTTCTTT | TRBJ1-1 | NA | TRBV20-1 | NA
CSVEIGTNYGYTF | TGCAGCGTTGAAATTGGTACTAACTATGGCTACACCTTC | TRBJ1-2 | many | TRBV29-1 | NA
CASSAAGASETQYF | TGTGCCAGCAGCGCAGCCGGGGCATCCGAGACCCAGTACTTC | TRBJ2-5 | few | TRBV9 | NA